This T cell receptor (beta chain) was documented in a study of T cells in Graves' hyperthyroidism and ophthalmopathy. Whole-study findings and limits: The model identified upcoming ophthalmopathy a median 6.5 months ahead of onset.

Concerning this clonotype: Its specificity is unknown.

It was RNA transcripts that yielded the amplified TCR beta CDR3 regions. In the first-round RT-PCR of the TCR CDR3, the HTBI primer set was used. TCRdb used MiXCR to reprocess the multiplex PCR reads, holding one entry per CDR3 protein. Among roughly 400,000 distinct CDR3 sequences listed, roughly 14% were seen once. This receptor was obtained from a woman under 30 with Graves' hyperthyroidism that later progressed to Graves' ophthalmopathy. The specimen sequenced was blood.

The CDR3 loop is CASSSPGQGQLFF. DNA of the CDR3: TGTGCCAGCAGTTCTCCGGGACAGGGGCAACTGTTTTTT. The chain has TRBV27 and TRBJ1-4; 10 bases match TRBD1. Germline V gives CDR1 MNHEY, CDR2 SMNVEV (reference sequence). CDR3 size: 13 residues. With 4 bases clipped from V and 12 bases from J, the junction kept 5 bases outside the gene matches.